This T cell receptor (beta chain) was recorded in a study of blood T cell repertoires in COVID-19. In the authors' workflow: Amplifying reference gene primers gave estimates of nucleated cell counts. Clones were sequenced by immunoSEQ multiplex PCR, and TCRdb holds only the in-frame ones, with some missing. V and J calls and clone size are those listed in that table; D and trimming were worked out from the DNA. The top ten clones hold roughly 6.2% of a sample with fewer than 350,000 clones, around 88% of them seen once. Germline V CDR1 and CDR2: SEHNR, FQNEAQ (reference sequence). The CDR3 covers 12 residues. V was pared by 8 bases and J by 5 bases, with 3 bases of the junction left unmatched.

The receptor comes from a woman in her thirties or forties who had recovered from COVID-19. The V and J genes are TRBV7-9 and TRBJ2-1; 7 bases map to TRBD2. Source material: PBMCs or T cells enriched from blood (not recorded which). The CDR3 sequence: CASGRVNNEQFF. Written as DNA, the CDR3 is TGTGCCAGCGGGAGGGTAAACAATGAGCAGTTCTTC.